Listed below are T cell receptor beta chains from one sample, sequenced in a study of blood T cells in healthy people across ages. TCRdb processed the 5' RACE reads anew with MiXCR; each CDR3 protein has one entry. The table shows fewer than 800,000 distinct CDR3 sequences, with about 52% occurring only once. Sample: blood. These receptors came from an older woman in good health. Each CDR3 is given with its conserved first and last residue. A D gene is named only where the DNA matches it firmly. Part of the rows lack a size; the others show once, few, many or a class for expanded clones.

CDR3 protein: CASSSTLAGVEEQFF
CDR3 DNA: TGTGCCAGCAGTTCAACCCTAGCGGGAGTTGAGGAGCAGTTCTTC
CDR3 length: 15
clone size: many
J gene: TRBJ2-1
D gene: TRBD2
V gene: TRBV28

CDR3 protein: CASSLQGPPYEQYF
CDR3 DNA: TGTGCCAGCAGCCTACAGGGACCTCCCTACGAGCAGTACTTC
CDR3 length: 14
clone size: many
J gene: TRBJ2-7
D gene: NA
V gene: TRBV7-2

CDR3 protein: CASSIQGYSNQPQHF
CDR3 DNA: TGTGCCAGCAGTATACAGGGCTATAGCAATCAGCCCCAGCATTTT
CDR3 length: 15
clone size: NA
J gene: TRBJ1-5
D gene: NA
V gene: TRBV11-2

CDR3 protein: CASSLHSSGYNEQFF
CDR3 DNA: TGTGCCAGCAGCTTACATAGTAGCGGGTACAATGAGCAGTTCTTC
CDR3 length: 15
clone size: NA
J gene: TRBJ2-1
D gene: TRBD2
V gene: TRBV7-2

CDR3 protein: CASSLSGGHNYGYTF
CDR3 DNA: TGTGCCAGCAGCTTATCCGGGGGCCATAACTATGGCTACACCTTC
CDR3 length: 15
clone size: few
J gene: TRBJ1-2
D gene: NA
V gene: TRBV7-9

CDR3 protein: CATSDPRTGEETQYF
CDR3 DNA: TGTGCCACCAGTGATCCGAGGACAGGGGAAGAGACCCAGTACTTC
CDR3 length: 15
clone size: NA
J gene: TRBJ2-5
D gene: TRBD1
V gene: TRBV24-1

CDR3 protein: CSATGQGAMDTQYF
CDR3 DNA: TGCAGTGCGACGGGACAGGGGGCGATGGATACGCAGTATTTT
CDR3 length: 14
clone size: few
J gene: TRBJ2-3
D gene: TRBD1
V gene: TRBV20-1

CDR3 protein: CASSQVVGQVRAKNIQYF
CDR3 DNA: TGTGCCAGCAGCCAAGTAGTGGGCCAGGTTCGGGCCAAAAACATTCAGTACTTC
CDR3 length: 18
clone size: few
J gene: TRBJ2-4
D gene: NA
V gene: TRBV3-1

CDR3 protein: CASSPTRAGGPNEQYF
CDR3 DNA: TGTGCCAGCAGCCCAACGAGAGCGGGAGGCCCTAACGAGCAGTACTTC
CDR3 length: 16
clone size: NA
J gene: TRBJ2-7
D gene: TRBD2
V gene: TRBV3-1

CDR3 protein: CASSYSTPASEQFF
CDR3 DNA: TGTGCCAGCAGTTACTCCACCCCAGCATCGGAGCAGTTCTTC
CDR3 length: 14
clone size: NA
J gene: TRBJ2-1
D gene: NA
V gene: TRBV6-5

CDR3 protein: CASSSRTGSQFF
CDR3 DNA: TGTGCCAGCAGTTCCCGGACTGGATCGCAGTTCTTC
CDR3 length: 12
clone size: NA
J gene: TRBJ2-1
D gene: NA
V gene: TRBV6-2/TRBV6-3

CDR3 protein: CASKKAGGYEQFF
CDR3 DNA: TGTGCCAGCAAAAAAGCAGGGGGCTATGAGCAGTTCTTC
CDR3 length: 13
clone size: NA
J gene: TRBJ2-1
D gene: TRBD1
V gene: TRBV6-1

CDR3 protein: CVSSQEIKDTYNSPLHF
CDR3 DNA: TGCGTCAGCAGCCAAGAGATCAAGGACACGTATAATTCACCCCTCCACTTT
CDR3 length: 17
clone size: NA
J gene: TRBJ1-6
D gene: NA
V gene: TRBV4-3

CDR3 protein: CASSTPGLGGSQYF
CDR3 DNA: TGTGCCAGCAGCACCCCGGGACTAGGCGGGTCCCAGTACTTC
CDR3 length: 14
clone size: NA
J gene: TRBJ2-7
D gene: TRBD2
V gene: TRBV7-2

CDR3 protein: CASSLGRGGEDEQYF
CDR3 DNA: TGCGCCAGCAGCTTGGGCCGAGGTGGGGAGGATGAGCAGTACTTC
CDR3 length: 15
clone size: NA
J gene: TRBJ2-7
D gene: NA
V gene: TRBV5-1

CDR3 protein: CASSLGAGTQYF
CDR3 DNA: TGTGCCAGCAGCCTCGGAGCGGGGACCCAGTACTTC
CDR3 length: 12
clone size: NA
J gene: TRBJ2-5
D gene: NA
V gene: TRBV7-2